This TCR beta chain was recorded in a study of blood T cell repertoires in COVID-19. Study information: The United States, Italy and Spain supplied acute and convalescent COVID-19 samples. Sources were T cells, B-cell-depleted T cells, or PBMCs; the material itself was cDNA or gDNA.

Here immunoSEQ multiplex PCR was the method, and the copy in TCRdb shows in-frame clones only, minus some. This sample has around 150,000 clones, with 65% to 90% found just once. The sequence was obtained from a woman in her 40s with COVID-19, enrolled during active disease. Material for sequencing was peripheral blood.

The CDR3 DNA is TGTGCCAGCTCATCAGTTGGTCTGGAAGCTTTCTTT. Amino acids: CASSSVGLEAFF. The rearrangement uses TRBV18 and TRBJ1-1; D gene uncertain. The CDR3 sequence is 12 residues long. V lost 5 bases to trimming and J lost 8 bases, with 12 bases between them. In germline, CDR1 is KGHSH, CDR2 LQKENI. Full variable domain (missing parts from reference TRBV18 and TRBJ1-1): NAGVMQNPRHLVRRRGQEARLRCSPMKGHSHVYWYRQLPEEGLKFMVYLQKENIIDESGMPKERFSAEFPKEGPSILRIQQVVRGDSAAYFCASSSVGLEAFFGQGTRLTVV.